This TCR beta chain emerged from a study of blood T cells in healthy people across ages. A second about 7 to 12 cycle PCR used barcoded and J-beta primers. A tag from a template-switch adaptor with 12 random nucleotides marked each cDNA molecule. TCRdb independently ran MiXCR on the 5' RACE reads; one entry per CDR3 protein. The repertoire holds about 1.8 million distinct CDR3 sequences, with around 50% as singletons. In terms of origin and age, donors were healthy Caucasian individuals from Russia aged 6 to 90. Per sample, a minimum of 6.5 million PBMCs were isolated. As for this clonotype: Its cognate antigen is unknown.

Notes on the study in general: The fall in TCR beta diversity per million T cells was roughly linear with age.

This CDR3 comprises 14 residues. The ends were cut back, 10 bases at V and 8 bases at J, with 23 bases in the middle. J is TRBJ1-2 and V is TRBV12-3 or TRBV12-4; perhaps TRBD1 as D (6 bases). Sequenced: blood. The receptor was derived from a middle-aged woman in good health. CDR3 in DNA: TGTGCCACCCAACACGGTGAGGGGGTAGAAGGCTACACCTTC. It translates to CATQHGEGVEGYTF.